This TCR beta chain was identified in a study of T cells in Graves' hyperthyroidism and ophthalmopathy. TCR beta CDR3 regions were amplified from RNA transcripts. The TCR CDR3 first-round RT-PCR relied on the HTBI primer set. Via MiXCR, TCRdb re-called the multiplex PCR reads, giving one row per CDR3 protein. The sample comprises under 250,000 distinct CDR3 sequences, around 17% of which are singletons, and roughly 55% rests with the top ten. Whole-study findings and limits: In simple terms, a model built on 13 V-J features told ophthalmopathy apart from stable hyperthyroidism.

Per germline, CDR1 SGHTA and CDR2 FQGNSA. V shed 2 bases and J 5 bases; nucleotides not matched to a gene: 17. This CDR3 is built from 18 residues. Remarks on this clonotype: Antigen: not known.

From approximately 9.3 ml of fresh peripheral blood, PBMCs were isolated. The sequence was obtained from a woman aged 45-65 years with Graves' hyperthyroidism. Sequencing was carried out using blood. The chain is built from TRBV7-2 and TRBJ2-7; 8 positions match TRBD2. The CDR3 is CASSLFFIAGRPPDEQYF. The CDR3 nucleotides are TGTGCCAGCAGCTTATTCTTTATAGCGGGACGGCCCCCGGACGAGCAGTACTTC.